The 9 T cell receptor beta chains below were found in one sample sequenced in a study of T-cell reconstitution after alpha-beta-depleted transplantation in children. As it was prepared, the TCRbeta library received unique molecular identifiers. TCRdb re-analysed the PCR reads in MiXCR, keeping a single row per CDR3 protein. Of 150,000 to 250,000 distinct CDR3 sequences in the sample, about 6% were seen once. The specimen comprised PBMCs, sampled before TCRalphabeta/CD19-depleted stem cell transplant. The source of these receptors is a girl in the first two years of life with combined immunodeficiency, due to receive a stem cell transplant.

This clonotype was found many times. The chain is built from TRBV6-2 or TRBV6-3 and TRBJ2-2; unclear D gene. This CDR3 spans 17 amino acids. The ends were cut back, 0 bases at V and 2 bases at J, with 13 bases in the middle. Germline CDR1 is MNHEY and CDR2 is SVGEGT. The DNA for the CDR3 is TGTGCCAGCAGTTACTCGGAACTCTACCCAAACACCGGGGAGCTGTTTTTT. This translates into CASSYSELYPNTGELFF.

This clonotype was counted many times. The chain couples TRBV15 to TRBJ2-7, with TRBD2 matching 11 bases. The CDR3 has 19 amino acids. V was pared by 0 bases and J by 2 bases, with 12 bases of the junction left unmatched. Germline assignment: CDR1 LNHNV and CDR2 YYDKDF (reference sequence). The CDR3 is CATSRDRTSGGQRTYEQYF. As DNA, the CDR3 is TGTGCCACCAGCAGAGATCGCACTAGCGGGGGCCAGAGAACCTACGAGCAGTACTTC.

On this clonotype itself: Just one base apart from a much larger clone, this may be a read error. The CDR3 end shows no conserved phenylalanine or tryptophan, and so a read error is likely. This sequence joins TRBV29-1 and TRBJ2-7; 8 bases agree with TRBD1. Germline trimming cut 6 bases from V and 1 base from J; bases unmatched to any gene: 2. This CDR3 comprises 12 residues. Germline V lookup: CDR1 SQVTM, CDR2 ANQGSEA. CDR3 bases: TGCAGCGTGGGACAGGTATCCTACGAGCAGTACTCC. This encodes CSVGQVSYEQYS.

This clonotype was counted ten times or more. The chain recombines TRBV12-3 or TRBV12-4 with TRBJ2-1, with D uncertain. Trimming stripped 3 bases from V and 7 bases from J, with 10 bases between. This CDR3 contains 13 residues. The CDR3 protein is CASSFSRVNEQFF. The CDR3 nucleotides read TGTGCCAGCAGTTTTTCACGCGTGAATGAGCAGTTCTTC.

The chain links TRBV5-5 to TRBJ1-1; no clear D. V shed 4 bases and J shed 7 bases, with 17 bases lying between them. The CDR3 spans 14 residues. The germline V gene has CDR1 SGHKS and CDR2 YYEKEE (reference sequence). CDR3 sequence: CASSDLESQYEAFF. The DNA for the CDR3 is TGTGCCAGCAGCGACCTTGAGTCACAGTATGAAGCTTTCTTT.

This clonotype was seen ten or more times. CDR3 sequence reads: CSVEPPHLARYYNEQFF. As DNA, the CDR3 is TGCAGCGTTGAACCCCCGCATCTAGCGCGCTATTACAATGAGCAGTTCTTC. This chain connects TRBV29-1 to TRBJ2-1; D possibly corresponds to TRBD2 (6 bases). Germline CDR1 and CDR2: SQVTM and ANQGSEA. Trimming shortened V by 2 bases and J by 4 bases, and 21 bases separated the two germline ends. CDR3 length equals 17 residues.

This clonotype was observed many times. The chain uses TRBV7-2 and TRBJ2-3; 7 bases agree with TRBD2. The germline gives CDR1 SGHTA, CDR2 FQGNSA. The junction had 6 bases not matched to a gene; V was cut back by 2 bases and J by 4 bases. The CDR3 is made up of 15 amino acids. DNA of the CDR3: TGTGCCAGCAGCTTACTCGGCGGGAGTGCAGATACGCAGTATTTT. It codes for CASSLLGGSADTQYF.

This clonotype was seen at least ten times. This chain joins TRBV7-9 and TRBJ2-1; no reliable D call. Germline-derived CDR1 and CDR2 are SEHNR and FQNEAQ (reference sequence). The length of the CDR3 is 16 residues. Between the trimmed V and J ends, which lost 3 bases and 3 bases, there was a span of 15 bases. The CDR3 protein is CASSFRLEPVYNEQFF. The CDR3 nucleotides are TGTGCCAGCAGCTTCCGCCTAGAGCCTGTCTACAATGAGCAGTTCTTC. Based on the CDR3 plus reference TRBV7-9 and TRBJ2-1, the full variable domain is DTGVSQNPRHKITKRGQNVTFRCDPISEHNRLYWYRQTLGQGPEFLTYFQNEAQLEKSRLLSDRFSAERPKGSFSTLEIQRTEQGDSAMYLCASSFRLEPVYNEQFFGPGTRLTVL.

There are many counts of this clonotype. V usage is TRBV25-1 and J usage is TRBJ2-1, with D perhaps TRBD2 (6 bases). The CDR3 is made up of 19 amino acids. Germline lookup yields CDR1 MGHDK and CDR2 SYGVNS. The V gene lost 0 bases and the J gene lost 1 base, with 19 bases spanning the gap. DNA for the CDR3: TGTGCCAGCAGTGAATATTTCGGTAGCGGAGGAATTTCCTACAATGAGCAGTTCTTC. It specifies CASSEYFGSGGISYNEQFF. The full variable domain, in which reference TRBV25-1 and TRBJ2-1 provide the parts outside the CDR3, is EADIYQTPRYLVIGTGKKITLECSQTMGHDKMYWYQQDPGMELHLIHYSYGVNSTEKGDLSSESTVSRIRTEHFPLTLESARPSHTSQYLCASSEYFGSGGISYNEQFFGPGTRLTVL.